The rows below give T cell receptor beta chains drawn from one sample of a study of regulatory T cells in long-lasting Graves disease. TCRdb used MiXCR to reprocess the multiplex PCR reads, holding one entry per CDR3 protein. Among around 400,000 distinct CDR3 sequences listed, about 14% were seen once. The sequencing used peripheral blood mononuclear cells (PBMCs), collected at new diagnosis, from a patient treated with antithyroid drugs. Every receptor here comes from a female donor with Graves disease. Each CDR3 is given with its conserved first and last residue. Part of the rows lack a size; the others show once, few, many or a class for expanded clones.

v_gene: TRBV2
abundance: .
j_gene: TRBJ1-2
CDR3aa: CASTYSYGYTF

v_gene: TRBV9
abundance: many
j_gene: TRBJ2-7
CDR3aa: CASSEGQGVSYEQYF

v_gene: TRBV5-6
abundance: .
j_gene: TRBJ1-1
CDR3aa: CASSLEWGGLNTEAFF

v_gene: TRBV6-1
abundance: .
j_gene: TRBJ1-6
CDR3aa: CASSPVTGQGTSPLHF

v_gene: TRBV5-1
abundance: many
j_gene: TRBJ2-1
CDR3aa: CASSLNNDEQFF

v_gene: TRBV7-9
abundance: .
j_gene: TRBJ1-6
CDR3aa: CASSLTGYNSPLHF

v_gene: TRBV5-6
abundance: .
j_gene: TRBJ1-1
CDR3aa: CASSIGHLEAFF

v_gene: TRBV6-2/TRBV6-3
abundance: many
j_gene: TRBJ2-3
CDR3aa: CASSEIGGTSGRIRTDTQYF

v_gene: TRBV28
abundance: many
j_gene: TRBJ2-1
CDR3aa: CASSLLLGQGAYNEQFF

v_gene: TRBV6-5
abundance: many
j_gene: TRBJ2-7
CDR3aa: CASSYAWEVYEQYF

v_gene: TRBV5-8
abundance: many
j_gene: TRBJ2-3
CDR3aa: CASSSSGTTDTQYF

v_gene: TRBV7-9
abundance: many
j_gene: TRBJ2-1
CDR3aa: CASNQDRGTSSNEQFF

v_gene: TRBV30
abundance: many
j_gene: TRBJ2-6
CDR3aa: CAWSAKSAGANVLTF

v_gene: TRBV11-2
abundance: many
j_gene: TRBJ1-2
CDR3aa: CASSLEGDGYTF

v_gene: TRBV24-1
abundance: many
j_gene: TRBJ1-5
CDR3aa: CATSDPGTGEGGNQPQHF

v_gene: TRBV27
abundance: .
j_gene: TRBJ2-7
CDR3aa: CASSVDSVYEQYF

v_gene: TRBV19
abundance: .
j_gene: TRBJ1-6
CDR3aa: CASSTWTVYNSPLHF